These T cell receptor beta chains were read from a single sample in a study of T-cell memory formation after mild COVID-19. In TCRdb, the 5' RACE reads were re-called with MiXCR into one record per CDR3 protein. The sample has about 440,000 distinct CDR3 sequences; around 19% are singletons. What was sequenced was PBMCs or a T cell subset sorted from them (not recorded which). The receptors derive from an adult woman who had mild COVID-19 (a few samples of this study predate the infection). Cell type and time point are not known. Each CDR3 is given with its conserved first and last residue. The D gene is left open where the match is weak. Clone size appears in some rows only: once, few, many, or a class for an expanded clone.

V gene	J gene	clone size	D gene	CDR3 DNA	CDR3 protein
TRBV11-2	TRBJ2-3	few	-	TGTGCCAGCAGCCTTCGGACAGGGACTATAGTCACAGATACGCAGTATTTT	CASSLRTGTIVTDTQYF
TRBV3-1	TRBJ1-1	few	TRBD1	TGTGCCAGCAGCCAACCCCGGACAGGGGACACTGAAGCTTTCTTT	CASSQPRTGDTEAFF
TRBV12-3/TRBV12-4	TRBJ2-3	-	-	TGTGCCAGCAGTTTTACAGATAGCACAGATACGCAGTATTTT	CASSFTDSTDTQYF
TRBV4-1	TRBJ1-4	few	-	TGCGCCAGCAGCCAAGGGGGTAGGGATGAAAAACTGTTTTTT	CASSQGGRDEKLFF
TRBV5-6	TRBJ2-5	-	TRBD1	TGTGCCAGCAGCTTCCGGACAGGGGCAGGGGAGACCCAGTACTTC	CASSFRTGAGETQYF
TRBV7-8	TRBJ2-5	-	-	TGTGCCAGCACCTGGACCAATACGGAGACCCAGTACTTC	CASTWTNTETQYF
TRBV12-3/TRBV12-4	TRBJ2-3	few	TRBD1	TGTGCCAGCAGTTTAGGTGGGACAGGGCGCGCGGGCACAGATACGCAGTATTTT	CASSLGGTGRAGTDTQYF
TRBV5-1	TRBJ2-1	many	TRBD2	TGCGCCAGCAGCTCCCCTAAAAGGCCGGGACTAGCGTGGAATGAGCAGTTCTTC	CASSSPKRPGLAWNEQFF
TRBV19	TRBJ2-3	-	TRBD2	TGTGCCAGTGGAGCGGGGGGGCCGCTACGCACAGATACGCAGTATTTT	CASGAGGPLRTDTQYF
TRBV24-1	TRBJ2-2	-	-	TGTGCCACCGAAGAGACCGGGGAGCTGTTTTTT	CATEETGELFF
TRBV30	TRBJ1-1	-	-	TGTGCGACCCCCGCCCAGAGTAGGACTGAAGCTTTCTTT	CATPAQSRTEAFF
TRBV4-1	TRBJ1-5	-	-	TGCGCCAGCAGCCAAGGGGACGCCTCCAAGCAGCCCCAGCATTTT	CASSQGDASKQPQHF
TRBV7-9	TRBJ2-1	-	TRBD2	TGTGCCAGCAGGCGTCTAGCGGGGGGGTTGCATGAGCAGTTCTTC	CASRRLAGGLHEQFF
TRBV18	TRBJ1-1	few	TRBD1	TGTGCCAGCTCAGGACAGGGAATTTTGGACACTGAAGCTTTCTTT	CASSGQGILDTEAFF
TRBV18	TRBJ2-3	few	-	TGTGCCAGCTCACTGCGGACACCTGGCACAGATACGCAGTATTTT	CASSLRTPGTDTQYF
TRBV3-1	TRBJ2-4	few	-	TGTGCCAGCAGCCCTACAGGGAACATTCAGTACTTC	CASSPTGNIQYF
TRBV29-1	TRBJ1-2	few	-	TGCAGCGTCGGGGCCTATGGGCAGGCGCGGGGCTACACCTTC	CSVGAYGQARGYTF
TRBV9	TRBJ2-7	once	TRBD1	TGTGCCAGCAGCGCCGGGACAGGGGTCGGCTACGAGCAGTACTTC	CASSAGTGVGYEQYF
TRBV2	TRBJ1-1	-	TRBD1	TGTGCCAGCAGGGAAGGGACAGGGGTGGACACTGAAGCTTTCTTT	CASREGTGVDTEAFF
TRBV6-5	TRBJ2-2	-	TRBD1	TGTGCCACCTTTCGTGGGGGAACAGGACAGGGGTCCGGGGAGCTGTTTTTT	CATFRGGTGQGSGELFF
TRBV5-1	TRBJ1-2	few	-	TGCGCCAGCAGCCAAAAACCGGGGGACAACTATGGCTACACCTTC	CASSQKPGDNYGYTF
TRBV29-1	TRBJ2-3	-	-	TGCAGCGTTGAAGGTGTCGGGAGTAGTTCGGATACGCAGTATTTT	CSVEGVGSSSDTQYF